This T cell receptor beta chain was retrieved from a study of spatial heterogeneity in lung cancer. Study-wide context: Where they were available, follow-up PBMC samples were sequenced, at a median of approximately 2 years after resection. A unique TCR and UMI combination showed up more than ten times in raw reads, on average.

Documented time point: blood at routine non-recurrence follow-up after resection. Whole RNA came from tumor, nontumor lung or frozen PBMC and was sequenced without being sorted. The junction had 3 bases not matched to a gene; V was cut back by 4 bases and J by 3 bases. CDR1 and CDR2 from the germline V gene are MGHDK and SYGVNS. The CDR3 length is 15 residues. MiXCR, run by TCRdb on the 5' RACE reads, gives a single entry per CDR3 protein. The data contain about 120,000 distinct CDR3 sequences, 12% of them singletons. This receptor was obtained from a male donor with early-stage non-small cell lung cancer. This chain uses TRBV25-1 with TRBJ1-6; 7 bases map to TRBD1. The material sequenced was PBMCs, taken at follow-up. The DNA for the CDR3 is TGTGCCAGCAGTGGAGACAGGGACTATAATTCACCCCTCCACTTT. Amino acid sequence: CASSGDRDYNSPLHF.